This T cell receptor (beta chain) is from a study of T-cell memory formation after mild COVID-19. Regarding the study as a whole: Contracting clones localized mainly to CM and EM when CD4+ and mainly to EMRA when CD8+. Pre-infection memory contained some responding clones, which suggested that cross-reactive memory had joined. Day 15 to 85 contracting clones showed balanced CD4/CD8; day 15 to 37 expanders favored CD4+.

Worth noting for this clonotype: The antigen remains undetermined.

The J segment lost 9 bases and the V segment lost 8 bases, leaving 13 bases of the junction unmatched. This CDR3 comprises 16 residues. CDR1 and CDR2 from the germline V gene are SGHTA and FQGNSA. TCRdb re-derived calls from the 5' RACE reads in MiXCR, one entry per CDR3 protein. This table holds a few hundred thousand distinct CDR3 sequences, over 20% found once. The sample consisted of PBMCs or a T cell subset sorted from them (not recorded which). The V and J genes are TRBV7-2 and TRBJ2-7, with TRBD2 matching 16 bases. The source of this sequence is an adult woman who had mild COVID-19 (a few samples of this study predate the infection). Cell type and time point are not known. CDR3 amino acids: CASALSGTSGGARQYF. The CDR3 DNA is TGTGCCAGCGCATTATCCGGGACTAGCGGGGGGGCCAGGCAGTACTTC. The full variable domain, its missing parts supplied by reference TRBV7-2 and TRBJ2-7, is GAGVSQSPSNKVTEKGKDVELRCDPISGHTALYWYRQSLGQGLEFLIYFQGNSAPDKSGLPSDRFSAERTGGSVSTLTIQRTQQEDSAVYLCASALSGTSGGARQYFGPGTRLTVT.